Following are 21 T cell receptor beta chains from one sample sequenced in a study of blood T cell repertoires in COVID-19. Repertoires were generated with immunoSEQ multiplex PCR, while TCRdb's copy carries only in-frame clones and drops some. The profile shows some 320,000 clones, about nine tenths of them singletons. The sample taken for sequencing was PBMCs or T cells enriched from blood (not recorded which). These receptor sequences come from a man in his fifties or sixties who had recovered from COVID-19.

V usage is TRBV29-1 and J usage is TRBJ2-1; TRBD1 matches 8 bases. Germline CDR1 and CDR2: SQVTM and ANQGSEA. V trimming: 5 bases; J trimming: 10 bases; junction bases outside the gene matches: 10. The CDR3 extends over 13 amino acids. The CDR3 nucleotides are TGCAGCGTTCGGGCGCAGGGGGCCGGAGAGCAGTTCTTC. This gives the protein CSVRAQGAGEQFF.

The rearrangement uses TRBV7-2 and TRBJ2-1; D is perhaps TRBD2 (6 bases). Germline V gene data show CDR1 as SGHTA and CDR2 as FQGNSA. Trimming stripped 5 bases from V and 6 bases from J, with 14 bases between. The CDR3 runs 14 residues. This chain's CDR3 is CASSISGTANEQFF. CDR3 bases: TGTGCCAGCAGCATCTCCGGGACTGCCAATGAGCAGTTCTTC.

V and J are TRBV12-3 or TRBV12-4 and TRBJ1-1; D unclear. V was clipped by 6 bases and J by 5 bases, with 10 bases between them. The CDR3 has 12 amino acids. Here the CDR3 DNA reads TGTGCCAGCAGCCCGACTGTAACTGAAGCTTTCTTT. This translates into CASSPTVTEAFF.

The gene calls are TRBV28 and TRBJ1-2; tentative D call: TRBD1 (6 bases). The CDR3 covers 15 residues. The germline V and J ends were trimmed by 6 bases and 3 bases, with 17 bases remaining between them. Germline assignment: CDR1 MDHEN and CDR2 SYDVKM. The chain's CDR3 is CASSLLTGRDYGYTF. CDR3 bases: TGTGCCAGCAGCCTACTCACAGGGCGGGACTATGGCTACACCTTC.

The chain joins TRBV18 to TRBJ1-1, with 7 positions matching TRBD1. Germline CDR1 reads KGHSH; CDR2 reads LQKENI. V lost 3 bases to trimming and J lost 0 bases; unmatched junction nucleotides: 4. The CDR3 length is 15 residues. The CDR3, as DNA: TGTGCCAGCTCACCCGCACAGGGGCTGAACACTGAAGCTTTCTTT. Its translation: CASSPAQGLNTEAFF.

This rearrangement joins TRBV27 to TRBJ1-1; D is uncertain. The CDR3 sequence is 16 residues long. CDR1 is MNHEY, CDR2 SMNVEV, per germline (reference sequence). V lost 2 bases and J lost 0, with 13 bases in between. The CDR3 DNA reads TGTGCCAGCAGTTTAAGCGCAGCGCGAATGAACACTGAAGCTTTCTTT. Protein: CASSLSAARMNTEAFF.

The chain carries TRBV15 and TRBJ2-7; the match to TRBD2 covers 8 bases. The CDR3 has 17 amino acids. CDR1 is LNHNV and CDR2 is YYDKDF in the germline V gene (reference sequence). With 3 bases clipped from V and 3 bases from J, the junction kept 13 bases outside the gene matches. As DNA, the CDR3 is TGTGCCACCAGCAGGCCCCCTATGCGGGAGGCCAGCTACGAGCAGTACTTC. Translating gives CATSRPPMREASYEQYF.

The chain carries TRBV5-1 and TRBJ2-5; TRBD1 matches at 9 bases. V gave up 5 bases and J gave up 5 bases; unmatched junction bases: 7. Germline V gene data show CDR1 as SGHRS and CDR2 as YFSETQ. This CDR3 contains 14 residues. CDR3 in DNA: TGCGCCAGCAGAATCGGACAGGGGTCGGAGACCCAGTACTTC. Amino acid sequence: CASRIGQGSETQYF.

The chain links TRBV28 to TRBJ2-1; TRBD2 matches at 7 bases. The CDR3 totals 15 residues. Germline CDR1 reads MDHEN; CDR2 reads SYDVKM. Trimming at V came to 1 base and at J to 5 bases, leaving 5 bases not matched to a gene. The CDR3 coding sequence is TGTGCCAGCAGTTTATCCGGGAGGATCCACAATGAGCAGTTCTTC. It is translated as CASSLSGRIHNEQFF. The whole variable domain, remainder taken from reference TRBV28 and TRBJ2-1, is DVKVTQSSRYLVKRTGEKVFLECVQDMDHENMFWYRQDPGLGLRLIYFSYDVKMKEKGDIPEGYSVSREKKERFSLILESASTNQTSMYLCASSLSGRIHNEQFFGPGTRLTVL.

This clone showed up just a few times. The CDR3 protein is CASSSGSYGYTF. CDR3 in DNA: TGTGCCAGCAGCTCCGGTTCATATGGCTACACCTTC. This sequence joins TRBV28 and TRBJ1-2; D is ambiguous. The CDR3 covers 12 residues. Trimming took 6 bases from V and 5 from J, leaving 10 bases between them. Germline V gives CDR1 MDHEN, CDR2 SYDVKM.

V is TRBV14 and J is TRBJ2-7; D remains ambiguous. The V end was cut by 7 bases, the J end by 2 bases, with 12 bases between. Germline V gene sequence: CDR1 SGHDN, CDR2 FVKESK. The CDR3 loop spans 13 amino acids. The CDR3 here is CASKIGTTYEQYF. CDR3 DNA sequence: TGTGCCAGCAAGATTGGCACTACCTACGAGCAGTACTTC.

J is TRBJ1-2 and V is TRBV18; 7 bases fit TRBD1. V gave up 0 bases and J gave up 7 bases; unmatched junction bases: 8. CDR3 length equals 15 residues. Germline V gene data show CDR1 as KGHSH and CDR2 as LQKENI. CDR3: CASSPPGGGDSGYTF. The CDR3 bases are TGTGCCAGCTCACCACCCGGAGGGGGCGATTCTGGCTACACCTTC.

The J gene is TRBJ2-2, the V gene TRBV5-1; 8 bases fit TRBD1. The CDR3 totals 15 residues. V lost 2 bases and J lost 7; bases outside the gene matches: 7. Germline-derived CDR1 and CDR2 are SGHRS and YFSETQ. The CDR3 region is CASSFGDRSDGELFF. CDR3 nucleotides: TGCGCCAGCAGCTTTGGGGACAGGTCCGACGGGGAGCTGTTTTTT.

The CDR3 here is CASSQRAGKRTDTQYF. In nucleotides, the CDR3 is TGTGCCAGCAGCCAACGGGCGGGAAAGCGCACAGATACGCAGTATTTT. The chain links TRBV3-1 (or the pseudogene TRBV3-2) to TRBJ2-3; tentatively, D is TRBD2 (6 bases). The CDR3 extends over 16 amino acids. The germline V and J ends were trimmed by 2 bases and 1 base, with 13 bases remaining between them. The V gene's germline CDR1 is LGHDT and CDR2 YNNKEL (reference sequence).

The CDR3 is CSVEGRVPYEQYF. DNA for the CDR3: TGCAGCGTTGAAGGCAGGGTGCCCTACGAGCAGTACTTC. The J gene is TRBJ2-7, the V gene TRBV29-1; the D gene is possibly TRBD1 (5 bases). The CDR3 extends over 13 amino acids. Germline CDR1 is SQVTM and CDR2 is ANQGSEA. V gave up 1 base and J gave up 2 bases, with 9 bases separating them.

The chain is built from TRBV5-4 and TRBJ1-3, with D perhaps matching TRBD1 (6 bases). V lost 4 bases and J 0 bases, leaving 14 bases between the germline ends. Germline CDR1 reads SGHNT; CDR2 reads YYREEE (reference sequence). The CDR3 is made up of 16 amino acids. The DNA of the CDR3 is TGTGCCAGCAGCGCCGGTGGACAGATCTCTGGAAACACCATATATTTT. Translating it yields CASSAGGQISGNTIYF.

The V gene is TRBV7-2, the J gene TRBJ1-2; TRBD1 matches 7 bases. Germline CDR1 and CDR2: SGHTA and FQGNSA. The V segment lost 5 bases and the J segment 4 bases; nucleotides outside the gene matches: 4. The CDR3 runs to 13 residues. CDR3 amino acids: CASSERQGYGYTF. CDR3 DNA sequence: TGTGCCAGCAGCGAGAGACAGGGCTATGGCTACACCTTC.

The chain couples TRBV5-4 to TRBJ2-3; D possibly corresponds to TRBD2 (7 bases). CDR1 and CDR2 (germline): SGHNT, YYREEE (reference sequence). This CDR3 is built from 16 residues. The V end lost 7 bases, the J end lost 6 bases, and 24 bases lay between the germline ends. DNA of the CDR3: TGTGCCAGCTTCCTAGGGGGAGGGGGGACCTCGGATACGCAGTATTTT. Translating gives CASFLGGGGTSDTQYF.

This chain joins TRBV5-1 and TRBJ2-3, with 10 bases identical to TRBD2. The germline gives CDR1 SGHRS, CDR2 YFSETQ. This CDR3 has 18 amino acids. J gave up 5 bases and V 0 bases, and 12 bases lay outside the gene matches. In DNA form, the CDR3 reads TGCGCCAGCAGCTTGGCCTATTTGAGTGTAGCGGGAGGAGATACGCAGTATTTT. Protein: CASSLAYLSVAGGDTQYF.

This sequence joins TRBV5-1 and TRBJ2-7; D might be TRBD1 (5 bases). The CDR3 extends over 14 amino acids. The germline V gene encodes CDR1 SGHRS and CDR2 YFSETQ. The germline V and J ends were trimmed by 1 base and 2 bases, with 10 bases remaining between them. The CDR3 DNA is TGCGCCAGCAGCTTGAACACAGGTACCTACGAGCAGTACTTC. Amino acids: CASSLNTGTYEQYF.

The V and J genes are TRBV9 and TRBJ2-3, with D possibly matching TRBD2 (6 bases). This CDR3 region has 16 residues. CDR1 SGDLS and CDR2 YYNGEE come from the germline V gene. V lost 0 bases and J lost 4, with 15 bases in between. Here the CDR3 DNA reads TGTGCCAGCAGCGTAGGTGGGGGAGGACCCGCAGATACGCAGTATTTT. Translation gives CASSVGGGGPADTQYF.